The following is a T cell receptor (beta chain) sequence with its context. The antigen remains unidentified. This specimen comes from a study of cytomegalovirus exposure and HLA in healthy donors. J lost 2 bases, V lost 2 bases, and 2 bases had no gene match. This CDR3 spans 14 amino acids. Germline values: CDR1 SGHDN, CDR2 FVKESK. Some clones are missing from TCRdb's copy, which holds only in-frame ones; the method was immunoSEQ multiplex PCR. Of under 60,000 clones in the sample, about 90% are singletons; the top ten hold under 7%. Study results and limitations: Rarity held for most TCR sequences, but there were some public TCRs that occurred in many donors. A few chains linked to CMV were shown in vitro to be specific for CMV antigens. Reportedly, cytomegalovirus status was diagnosed with high sensitivity and specificity. Cytomegalovirus association was listed for about 160 TCR beta chains.

The receptor was derived from a woman between 25 and 40 years old in good health and CMV-seronegative. The rearrangement uses TRBV14 and TRBJ2-5; 7 nucleotides match TRBD2. The specimen sequenced was PBMCs. DNA for the CDR3: TGTGCCAGCAGCCAACTAGCGGTTCAAGAGACCCAGTACTTC. Amino acids: CASSQLAVQETQYF.